The 6 T cell receptor beta chains reported below all come from one sample, sequenced in a study of cytomegalovirus exposure and HLA in healthy donors. Vbeta (60) and Jbeta (13) primers were used in the PCR. Measured with immunoSEQ multiplex PCR; TCRdb has only the in-frame clones, and not every one. Altogether 250,000 to 350,000 clones are present, 86% being singletons, with the ten largest covering almost 4%. Input material: PBMCs. These receptors came from a man between 40 and 49 years old in good health and CMV-seropositive.

This chain connects TRBV4-2 to TRBJ2-7; 9 nucleotides match TRBD2. This CDR3 has 15 amino acids. The junction had 5 bases not matched to a gene; V was cut back by 1 base and J by 4 bases. CDR1 is LGHNA and CDR2 is YNFKEQ in the germline V gene. CDR3 coding DNA: TGTGCCAGCAGCCAAGTGTCTAGCGGGACTTACGAGCAGTACTTC. Protein product: CASSQVSSGTYEQYF.

The chain joins TRBV7-2 to TRBJ2-7; 9 positions agree with TRBD1. The V and J ends lost 2 bases and 1 base, in that order; junction bases with no gene match: 3. The CDR3 totals 15 residues. The germline gives CDR1 SGHTA, CDR2 FQGNSA. CDR3: CASSLWTGVSYEQYF. The CDR3 nucleotides are TGTGCCAGCAGCTTATGGACAGGGGTATCCTACGAGCAGTACTTC.

In DNA, the CDR3 is TGTGCCACCCAGACAGGGATCCACGAGCAGTACTTC. Its protein product is CATQTGIHEQYF. V is TRBV25-1 and J is TRBJ2-7; 7 bases map to TRBD1. This CDR3 region has 12 residues. J gave up 5 bases and V 10 bases, and 8 bases lay outside the gene matches. The germline V gene encodes CDR1 MGHDK and CDR2 SYGVNS.

The sample holds one count of this clone. This sequence joins TRBV29-1 and TRBJ1-1; D call uncertain. The CDR3 is made up of 13 amino acids. CDR1 is SQVTM and CDR2 is ANQGSEA in the germline V gene. The V gene lost 4 bases and the J gene lost 0 bases, with 9 bases spanning the gap. The CDR3 DNA follows: TGCAGCGTTGTTGAGTACCTGAACACTGAAGCTTTCTTT. This encodes CSVVEYLNTEAFF.

The sample holds a few counts of this clone. The chain couples TRBV12-5 to TRBJ1-1; 12 bases are shared with TRBD1. Germline V CDR1 and CDR2: LGHNT, FRNRAP. V gave up 6 bases and J gave up 2 bases; unmatched junction bases: 4. This CDR3 has 15 amino acids. CDR3 region: CASGYGTGGNTEAFF. The CDR3, as DNA: TGTGCTAGTGGCTATGGGACAGGGGGCAACACTGAAGCTTTCTTT.

The chain joins TRBV5-1 to TRBJ2-1; 8 positions agree with TRBD1. With V trimmed by 3 bases and J by 9 bases, 11 bases remained unmatched. CDR1 and CDR2 from the germline V gene are SGHRS and YFSETQ. CDR3 length: 15 amino acids. CDR3 nucleotide sequence: TGCGCCAGCAGCTCGGTCCAGGGGGCGATAGGTGAGCAGTTCTTC. It codes for CASSSVQGAIGEQFF.